These 21 T cell receptor beta chains originate from one sample sequenced in a study of T-cell reconstitution after alpha-beta-depleted transplantation in children. Unique molecular identifiers were used to barcode this TCRbeta library. TCRdb re-called the PCR reads with MiXCR, one entry per CDR3 protein. The sample holds about 980,000 distinct CDR3 sequences, around 30% seen once. Sequenced material: PBMCs, mostly from graft donor cells, taken 360 days after TCRalphabeta/CD19-depleted stem cell transplant. The receptor source for this set is a boy under three years old who had a stem cell transplant for SCID, so the T cells may come from the graft donor.

V usage is TRBV24-1 and J usage is TRBJ2-7; D remains ambiguous. Germline values: CDR1 KGHDR, CDR2 SFDVKD. The CDR3 has 13 amino acids. The germline V and J ends were trimmed by 2 bases and 6 bases, with 10 bases remaining between them. The CDR3 region is CATSDYPGGEQYF. The CDR3 DNA reads TGTGCCACCAGTGATTATCCGGGCGGCGAGCAGTACTTC.

This clonotype came up a few times. J is TRBJ2-1 and V is TRBV7-2; 9 positions match TRBD1. J lost 14 bases, V lost 7 bases, and 15 bases had no gene match. This CDR3 comprises 14 residues. The germline gives CDR1 SGHTA, CDR2 FQGNSA. CDR3 DNA: TGTGCCAGCACCAACTCCTTACAAGGACAGGGGAAGTTCTTC. Translating it yields CASTNSLQGQGKFF. The variable domain in full, completed from reference TRBV7-2 and TRBJ2-1, reads GAGVSQSPSNKVTEKGKDVELRCDPISGHTALYWYRQSLGQGLEFLIYFQGNSAPDKSGLPSDRFSAERTGGSVSTLTIQRTQQEDSAVYLCASTNSLQGQGKFFGPGTRLTVL.

The CDR3 coding sequence is TGTGCCAGCAGCTTAAGAGGGGTCGACAGTGGCTACACCTTC. Its protein is CASSLRGVDSGYTF. The V call is TRBV7-9, the J call TRBJ1-2, with a possible D match to TRBD1 (5 bases). With 2 bases removed from V and 7 bases from J, the gap between germline ends came to 14 bases. Germline-derived CDR1 and CDR2 are SEHNR and FQNEAQ (reference sequence). This CDR3 contains 14 residues.

The table lists this clonotype with a few counts. The chain links TRBV9 to TRBJ2-5; TRBD1 matches at 9 bases. The CDR3 sequence is 17 residues long. Germline V gene data show CDR1 as SGDLS and CDR2 as YYNGEE. Trimming cost V 0 bases and J 4 bases; bases outside gene matches: 10. CDR3 nucleotides: TGTGCCAGCAGCGTAGGATGGGACTCGACAGGGGGAGAGACCCAGTACTTC. Protein: CASSVGWDSTGGETQYF.

This clonotype was observed a few times. The chain uses TRBV12-3 or TRBV12-4 and TRBJ1-1, with D hard to call. This CDR3 comprises 15 residues. V gave up 2 bases and J gave up 3 bases, with 13 bases separating them. In DNA form, the CDR3 reads TGTGCCAGCAGTTTAACTCCCGTGGGTGACACTGAAGCTTTCTTT. It codes for CASSLTPVGDTEAFF.

This sequence joins TRBV27 and TRBJ1-6, with no clear D. This CDR3 region has 15 residues. The germline gives CDR1 MNHEY, CDR2 SMNVEV (reference sequence). Trimming took 5 bases from V and 0 from J, leaving 8 bases between them. CDR3 DNA sequence: TGTGCCAGCAGTCGTGGAAACTCCTATAATTCACCCCTCCACTTT. It encodes CASSRGNSYNSPLHF.

The V and J genes are TRBV14 and TRBJ1-4, with D uncertain. V lost 2 bases and J 0 bases, leaving 10 bases between the germline ends. Germline V CDR1 and CDR2: SGHDN, FVKESK. CDR3 length: 16 amino acids. In DNA form, the CDR3 reads TGTGCCAGCAGCCAACCCTCCTCAACAACTAATGAAAAACTGTTTTTT. Translated: CASSQPSSTTNEKLFF.

The CDR3 DNA is TGTGCCAGCAGCTTCGGGGCTAGCGGGGTGGAGACCCAGTACTTC. Translation gives CASSFGASGVETQYF. The gene calls are TRBV7-3 and TRBJ2-5; TRBD2 aligns across 9 bases. Germline CDR1 SGHTA, CDR2 FQGTGA. V gave up 3 bases and J gave up 5 bases; unmatched junction bases: 7. CDR3 size: 15 residues.

This rearrangement joins TRBV4-1 to TRBJ2-1; unclear D gene. CDR1 MGHRA and CDR2 YSYEKL come from the germline V gene. Trimming removed 4 bases at V and 3 bases at J, with 7 bases between. The CDR3 has 13 amino acids. CDR3 coding DNA: TGCGCCAGCAGCCGAAGCTTCTACAATGAGCAGTTCTTC. Residues: CASSRSFYNEQFF.

The chain has TRBV2 and TRBJ2-3; 13 positions match TRBD2. Germline V gives CDR1 SNHLY, CDR2 FYNNEI. With 11 bases clipped from V and 2 bases from J, the junction kept 19 bases outside the gene matches. The CDR3 is made up of 19 amino acids. The chain's CDR3 is CAAQGQTGLAGKLTDTQYF. CDR3 in DNA: TGTGCCGCCCAGGGGCAAACGGGACTAGCGGGGAAGCTCACAGATACGCAGTATTTT.

This clonotype was detected only a few times. V and J are TRBV24-1 and TRBJ1-5, with TRBD1 identical over 7 bases. V shed 11 bases and J 5 bases; nucleotides not matched to a gene: 11. The CDR3 is 14 amino acids. Germline values: CDR1 KGHDR, CDR2 SFDVKD. CDR3 DNA sequence: TGTGCCAGCCAGGGGGGAGGACTCGATCAGCCCCAGCATTTT. Encoded protein: CASQGGGLDQPQHF.

This clonotype was recorded at least ten times. The rearrangement joins TRBV5-1 to TRBJ2-5; TRBD1 might be the D (6 bases). The germline V gene has CDR1 SGHRS and CDR2 YFSETQ. This CDR3 is built from 15 residues. V was clipped by 0 bases and J by 3 bases, with 12 bases between them. CDR3 region: CASSLDRQGKETQYF. CDR3 nucleotides: TGCGCCAGCAGCTTGGATCGGCAGGGGAAAGAGACCCAGTACTTC.

This clonotype was recorded a few times. The J gene is TRBJ2-6, the V gene TRBV27, with a tentative D call TRBD1 (6 bases). V lost 2 bases and J 4 bases, leaving 12 bases between the germline ends. The CDR3 extends over 16 amino acids. CDR1 is MNHEY and CDR2 is SMNVEV in the germline V gene (reference sequence). The CDR3 sequence: CASSLRAGVGANVLTF. CDR3 sequence (DNA): TGTGCCAGCAGTTTAAGGGCAGGGGTAGGGGCCAACGTCCTGACTTTC.

There are a few counts of this clonotype. The chain combines TRBV25-1 with TRBJ2-5, with 8 bases fitting TRBD1. Germline CDR1 reads MGHDK; CDR2 reads SYGVNS. This CDR3 has 17 amino acids. J lost 5 bases, V lost 3 bases, and 14 bases had no gene match. CDR3 loop: CASSDPRGRAGEETQYF. The CDR3 DNA reads TGTGCCAGCAGTGATCCCAGGGGGCGAGCCGGAGAGGAGACCCAGTACTTC.

This clonotype has just a few counts. The J gene is TRBJ2-1, the V gene TRBV20-1; D is possibly TRBD2 (7 bases). V lost 4 bases and J lost 8, with 21 bases in between. This CDR3 region has 15 residues. The germline gives CDR1 DFQATT, CDR2 SNEGSKA (reference sequence). The DNA of the CDR3 is TGCAGTGCTAACCATCGGGGGGCGTTAAGGGATGAGCAGTTCTTC. Translated, it gives CSANHRGALRDEQFF.

The chain uses TRBV4-3 and TRBJ2-5; 11 bases are shared with TRBD2. Germline values: CDR1 LGHNA, CDR2 YSLEER. This CDR3 spans 16 amino acids. V lost 0 bases and J lost 3; bases outside the gene matches: 3. The CDR3 sequence: CASSQETSGGEETQYF. Written as DNA, the CDR3 is TGCGCCAGCAGCCAAGAAACTAGCGGGGGAGAAGAGACCCAGTACTTC.

The rearrangement joins TRBV12-3 or TRBV12-4 to TRBJ1-5; possibly TRBD1 for D (6 bases). Trimming left V 4 bases short and J 4 bases short, with 11 bases between. This CDR3 is built from 14 residues. CDR3 DNA: TGTGCCAGCAGTTCCCGACAGGCTAATCAGCCCCAGCATTTT. This translates into CASSSRQANQPQHF.

This clonotype has only one observation. V gene TRBV5-1 combines with J gene TRBJ2-7; 9 nucleotides agree with TRBD1. V shed 4 bases and J 3 bases; nucleotides not matched to a gene: 11. CDR3 size: 16 residues. The V gene's germline CDR1 is SGHRS and CDR2 YFSETQ. The CDR3 DNA reads as TGCGCCAGCAGCACCGGGACAGGGCCACCCCACTACGAGCAGTACTTC. Encoded protein: CASSTGTGPPHYEQYF.

The chain has TRBV5-1 and TRBJ2-5, with D possibly being TRBD1 (6 bases). Germline V lookup: CDR1 SGHRS, CDR2 YFSETQ. V lost 4 bases and J 4 bases, leaving 29 bases between the germline ends. The CDR3 is 19 residues long. CDR3 coding DNA: TGCGCCAGCAGCGGGGAAACAGGGATGGGGTTAAAAGACGGAGAGACCCAGTACTTC. Translation gives CASSGETGMGLKDGETQYF.

The chain links TRBV10-3 to TRBJ1-5, with 8 bases fitting TRBD1. The ends lost 1 base at V and 4 bases at J; junction bases unmatched: 9. From germline, CDR1 is ENHRY and CDR2 SYGVKD. The CDR3 spans 17 residues. The CDR3, as DNA: TGTGCCATCAGTGAGTTCAGTGGACAGGGTGGAAATCAGCCCCAGCATTTT. It specifies CAISEFSGQGGNQPQHF.

The chain is built from TRBV10-3 and TRBJ2-5; D might be TRBD1 (6 bases). The CDR3 is made up of 17 amino acids. V lost 6 bases to trimming and J lost 4 bases, with 24 bases between them. Germline V CDR1 and CDR2: ENHRY, SYGVKD. The CDR3 region has the DNA TGTGCCATCAGCAGATCACCTTTGACAGGAGAAGGAGAGACCCAGTACTTC. This translates into CAISRSPLTGEGETQYF.